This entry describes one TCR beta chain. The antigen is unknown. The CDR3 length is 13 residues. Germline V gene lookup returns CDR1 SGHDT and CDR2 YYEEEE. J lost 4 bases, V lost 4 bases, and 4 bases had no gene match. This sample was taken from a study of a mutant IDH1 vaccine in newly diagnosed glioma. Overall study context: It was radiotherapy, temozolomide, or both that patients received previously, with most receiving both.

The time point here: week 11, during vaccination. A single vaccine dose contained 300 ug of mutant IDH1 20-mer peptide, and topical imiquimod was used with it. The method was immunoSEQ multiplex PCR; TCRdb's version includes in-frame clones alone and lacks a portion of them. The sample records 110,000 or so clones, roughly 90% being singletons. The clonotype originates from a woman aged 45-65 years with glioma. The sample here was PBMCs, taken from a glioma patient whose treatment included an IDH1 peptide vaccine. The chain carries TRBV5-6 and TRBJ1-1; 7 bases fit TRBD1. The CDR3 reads CASSRQGVTEAFF. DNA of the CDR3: TGTGCCAGCAGCCGACAGGGCGTCACTGAAGCTTTCTTT.